These T cell receptor beta chains were read from a single sample in a study of cytomegalovirus exposure and HLA in healthy donors. Profiling relied on immunoSEQ multiplex PCR, and the TCRdb table lists in-frame clones only, not all of them. The sample yields 150,000 to 200,000 clones, about three quarters seen once. The sequencing input was PBMCs. The receptor source for this set is a female donor in good health and CMV-seronegative. Each CDR3 is given with its conserved first and last residue. D genes are given only for firm matches. Size values are once, few and many counts, or a class for expanded clones, and some rows have none.

clone_size	v_call	j_call	d_call	cdr3_length	cdr3_nt	cdr3_aa
-	TRBV15	TRBJ1-5	-	14	TGTGCCACCAGCAGAGAGAGGGTCGGGGAGCCCCAGCATTTT	CATSRERVGEPQHF
few	TRBV4-3	TRBJ1-2	TRBD1	17	TGCGCCAGCAGCCAAGATCCCCCAGCAGGGGGCTTAAGTGGCTACACCTTC	CASSQDPPAGGLSGYTF
-	TRBV6-1	TRBJ1-4	TRBD1	14	TGTGCCAGCACCTCGGACAGGGGAAGGGAAAAACTGTTTTTT	CASTSDRGREKLFF
-	TRBV15	TRBJ1-1	-	13	TGTGCCACCAGCAGAGTGGAGGGCACTAACTTGTTCTTT	CATSRVEGTNLFF
-	TRBV28	TRBJ1-5	-	15	TGTGCCAGCAACCCCCGGGGGGGCGGCAATCAGCCCCAGCATTTT	CASNPRGGGNQPQHF
-	TRBV5-5	TRBJ1-1	-	13	TGTGCCAGCAGCTTGGGACACGCCACTGAAGCTTTCTTT	CASSLGHATEAFF
-	TRBV28	TRBJ2-1	-	16	TGTGCCAGCCGATTTTCACGTTCGAGCTCCTACAATGAGCAGTTCTTC	CASRFSRSSSYNEQFF
-	TRBV7-2	TRBJ2-3	TRBD2	16	TGTGCCAGCAGGACCGGGATAGGACTAGTAACAGATACGCAGTATTTT	CASRTGIGLVTDTQYF
-	TRBV6-1	TRBJ1-1	TRBD1	16	TGTGCCAGCAGTGACCGAGGACAGGCAGAGGGCACTGAAGCTTTCTTT	CASSDRGQAEGTEAFF
-	TRBV10-2	TRBJ2-1	-	14	TGCGCCAGCAGTGAGGGGACTGGCTACAATGAGCAGTTCTTC	CASSEGTGYNEQFF
-	TRBV7-2	TRBJ1-4	-	14	TGTGCCAGCAGCCCGAGACACGGTAATGAAAAACTGTTTTTT	CASSPRHGNEKLFF
-	TRBV19	TRBJ2-3	TRBD2	16	TGTGCCAGTACCCCGAGGGGTAGCGGGAGATCAGATACGCAGTATTTT	CASTPRGSGRSDTQYF
-	TRBV19	TRBJ2-7	TRBD2	14	TGTGCCAGTAGTATAGCCACGGGAGGCAACGAGCAGTACTTC	CASSIATGGNEQYF
-	TRBV13	TRBJ2-4	-	13	TGTGCCAGCAGCCGCTCCGGAGAAAACATTCAGTACTTC	CASSRSGENIQYF
few	TRBV7-8	TRBJ1-2	TRBD1	14	TGTGCCAGCAGCTCGCCAAGGGACAGCTTTGGCTACACCTTC	CASSSPRDSFGYTF
-	TRBV7-2	TRBJ1-5	TRBD1	13	TGTGCCAGCAGCCCAGGGGGCCCCCAGCCCCAGCATTTT	CASSPGGPQPQHF
-	TRBV28	TRBJ1-5	-	16	TGTGCCAGCACCTCCCGTCGGTGTCACCTCAATCAGCCCCAGCATTTT	CASTSRRCHLNQPQHF
-	TRBV15	TRBJ1-4	TRBD1	16	TGTGCCACCAGCGGTAACAGGGGAAGGCTTAGTGAAAAACTGTTTTTT	CATSGNRGRLSEKLFF
once	TRBV15	TRBJ1-3	TRBD1	18	TGTGCCACCAGCGCCCCCGGGACAGGGGGCCCCCCTGGAAACACCATATATTTT	CATSAPGTGGPPGNTIYF
-	TRBV5-1	TRBJ2-7	-	12	TGCGCCAGCAGCTTGACAGACTACGAGCAGTACTTC	CASSLTDYEQYF
-	TRBV30	TRBJ1-5	-	13	TGTGCCTGGAGTGTACGCAGAAATCAGCCCCAGCATTTT	CAWSVRRNQPQHF
once	TRBV4-3	TRBJ1-2	-	14	TGCGCCAGCAGCCAAGATGCGGCTTTGGAGGGCTACACCTTC	CASSQDAALEGYTF
once	TRBV14	TRBJ2-3	-	14	TGTGCCAGCAGCCACTCCGGGGGGCCAGATACGCAGTATTTT	CASSHSGGPDTQYF
-	TRBV5-1	TRBJ1-2	TRBD1	14	TGCGCCAGCAGCTTGGGGCAGGGGGGAGAGGGCTACACCTTC	CASSLGQGGEGYTF
-	TRBV9	TRBJ2-6	-	14	TGTGCCAGCAGGAGGGAAGCTGGGGCCAACGTCCTGACTTTC	CASRREAGANVLTF
-	TRBV18	TRBJ1-2	-	13	TGTGCCAGCTCACTAGACACGACGCGTGGCTACACCTTC	CASSLDTTRGYTF
-	TRBV27	TRBJ1-6	-	15	TGTGCCAGCAGTTGGCGTGAAGGGGGATCTTCACCCCTCCACTTT	CASSWREGGSSPLHF
once	TRBV9	TRBJ2-7	TRBD2	16	TGTGCCAGCAGCGTTGGGCCGGGACTAGCTTCAGGCGAGCAGTACTTC	CASSVGPGLASGEQYF
-	TRBV19	TRBJ2-2	TRBD2	15	TGTGCCAGTAGTAATCTAGCGGGGGGAACCGGGGAGCTGTTTTTT	CASSNLAGGTGELFF
-	TRBV5-1	TRBJ2-2	-	16	TGCGCCAGCAGCTTGGTCGGTTTCACTAACACCGGGGAGCTGTTTTTT	CASSLVGFTNTGELFF
-	TRBV5-1	TRBJ2-4	TRBD1	13	TGCGCCAGCAGCGCAGACAGGGGGAGCATTCAGTACTTC	CASSADRGSIQYF
once	TRBV5-1	TRBJ1-1	TRBD1	16	TGCGCCAGTGCGACAGGGGGAGGGGTGATGAACACTGAAGCTTTCTTT	CASATGGGVMNTEAFF
-	TRBV25-1	TRBJ1-2	-	12	TGTGCCAGCAGTCGGGGTAACTATGGCTACACCTTC	CASSRGNYGYTF
-	TRBV2	TRBJ2-5	-	14	TGTGCCAGCAGTGGGTCAGGGATACGAGAGACCCAGTACTTC	CASSGSGIRETQYF
-	TRBV6-5	TRBJ1-1	-	11	TGTGCCAGCAGCAGGGGTACTGAAGCTTTCTTT	CASSRGTEAFF
-	TRBV6-4	TRBJ2-2	-	16	TGTGCCAGCAGTGACGGGGTTATCGGGAGCACCGGGGAGCTGTTTTTT	CASSDGVIGSTGELFF
few	TRBV7-9	TRBJ2-7	TRBD1	15	TGTGCCAGCACCGCTCTCGGGACAGGCGCCTACGAGCAGTACTTC	CASTALGTGAYEQYF
-	TRBV7-3	TRBJ2-3	-	12	TGTGCCAGCAGCTCCCCTGACGGCGGACAGTATTTT	CASSSPDGGQYF
-	TRBV13	TRBJ1-1	TRBD1	14	TGTGCCAGCAGCTCGGGGACAGGGGTCGCTGAAGCTTTCTTT	CASSSGTGVAEAFF
few	TRBV6-4	TRBJ2-5	TRBD2	15	TGTGCCAGCAGTGAGTCGACTAGCGGGGATGCGACCCAGTACTTC	CASSESTSGDATQYF
-	TRBV7-2	TRBJ1-5	-	14	TGTGCCAGCAGCCAACAGCCTAGCAATCAGCCCCAGCATTTT	CASSQQPSNQPQHF
-	TRBV4-1	TRBJ1-1	-	15	TGCGCCAGCAGCCAAGATTCCCGCGGAGACACTGAAGCTTTCTTT	CASSQDSRGDTEAFF
few	TRBV19	TRBJ2-7	-	15	TGTGCCAGTAGCAACCTCGTCCGGGGTTCCTACGAGCAGTACTTC	CASSNLVRGSYEQYF
-	TRBV4-1	TRBJ2-7	-	15	TGCGCCAGCAGCCAAGTCCCGGGGGAAGGCTACGAGCAGTACTTC	CASSQVPGEGYEQYF
-	TRBV15	TRBJ2-1	TRBD2	16	TGTGCCACCTTAAAGACTAGCGGGAGTATCGACAATGAGCAGTTCTTC	CATLKTSGSIDNEQFF
-	TRBV7-3	TRBJ2-3	TRBD1	14	TGTGCCAGCAGCAATCGACAGGGGGCGGATACGCAGTATTTT	CASSNRQGADTQYF
once	TRBV4-3	TRBJ1-2	-	13	TGCGCCAGCAGCCCAGGGTTGGGTGAGGGCTACACCTTC	CASSPGLGEGYTF
few	TRBV2	TRBJ1-1	-	15	TGTGCCAGCAGTGAAAGTCTGGGAGCAAGCACTGAAGCTTTCTTT	CASSESLGASTEAFF
-	TRBV11-2	TRBJ2-4	-	15	TGTGCCAGCAGCTTAGACAGATTAGCCAAAAACATTCAGTACTTC	CASSLDRLAKNIQYF
-	TRBV6-5	TRBJ1-4	-	11	TGTGCCAGCCTCGGGGGTGAAAAACTGTTTTTT	CASLGGEKLFF
-	TRBV28	TRBJ1-2	TRBD1	15	TGTGCCAGCAGTTCCCAGGGGGCCAGGGCCTATGGCTACACCTTC	CASSSQGARAYGYTF
few	TRBV29-1	TRBJ2-7	-	14	TGCAGCGTCGCCTACCTTGGGGAGGCGGACGAGCAGTACTTC	CSVAYLGEADEQYF
once	TRBV30	TRBJ1-2	-	8	TGTGCCTCGGTGGGAGACACCTTC	CASVGDTF